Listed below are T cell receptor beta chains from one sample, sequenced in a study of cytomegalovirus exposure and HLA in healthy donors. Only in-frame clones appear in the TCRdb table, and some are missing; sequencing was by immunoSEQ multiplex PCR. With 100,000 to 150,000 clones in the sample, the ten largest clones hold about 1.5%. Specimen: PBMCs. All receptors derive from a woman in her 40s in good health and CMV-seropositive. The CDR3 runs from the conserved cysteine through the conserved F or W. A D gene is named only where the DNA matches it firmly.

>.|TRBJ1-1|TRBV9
TGTGCCAGCAGCGTAGCTACCGGGGGAACTGAAGCTTTCTTT
CASSVATGGTEAFF
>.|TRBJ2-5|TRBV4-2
TGTGCCAGCAGCCAAGATCTATGGCTAGAGCAGTACTTC
CASSQDLWLEQYF
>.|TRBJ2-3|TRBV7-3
TGTGCCAGCAGCCCAAGGGGGGGCTGGACAGCTAGCACAGATACGCAGTATTTT
CASSPRGGWTASTDTQYF
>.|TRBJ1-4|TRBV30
TGTGCCGAAGCCCCGGAGATGGGAAAACTGTTTTTT
CAEAPEMGKLFF
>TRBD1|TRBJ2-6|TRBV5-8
TGTGCCAGCAGAACGTCAATAGGGACAGGGGGCGCTGGGGCCAACGTCCTGACTTTC
CASRTSIGTGGAGANVLTF
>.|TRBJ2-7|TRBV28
TGTGCCAGCAGTCTTCCCAACTTCCAGGTTGCCGAGCAGTACTTC
CASSLPNFQVAEQYF
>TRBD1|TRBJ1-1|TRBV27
TGTGCCAGCAGTTCGGGACAGGGATTAACCGTGAACACTGAAGCTTTCTTT
CASSSGQGLTVNTEAFF
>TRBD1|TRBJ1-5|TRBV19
TGTGCCACCGACCGGACAGGGTCTAGCAATCAGCCCCAGCATTTT
CATDRTGSSNQPQHF
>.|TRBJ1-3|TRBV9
TGTGCCAGCAGCGTGACACCCGTGACAGGCCCTGGAAACACCATATATTTT
CASSVTPVTGPGNTIYF
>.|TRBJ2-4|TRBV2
TGTGCCAGCAGTGAAGGGGTTTCGAGACAGAACATTCAGTACTTC
CASSEGVSRQNIQYF
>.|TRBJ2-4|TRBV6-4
TGTGCCAGCAGTGAGCAGCACGGGGCCAAAAACATTCAGTACTTC
CASSEQHGAKNIQYF
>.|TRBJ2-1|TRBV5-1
TGCGCCAGCAGCTCCGACAGGACCTACAATGAGCAGTTCTTC
CASSSDRTYNEQFF
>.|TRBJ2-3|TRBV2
TGTGCCAGCAAGGGGGGAGGGCCGACAGATACGCAGTATTTT
CASKGGGPTDTQYF
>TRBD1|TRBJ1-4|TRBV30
TGTGCCTGGAGTCCGGGACAGATTGGGGAAAAACTGTTTTTT
CAWSPGQIGEKLFF
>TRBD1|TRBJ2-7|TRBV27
TGTGCCAGCAGTGAAGACAGGGTTTCCTACGAGCAGTACTTC
CASSEDRVSYEQYF
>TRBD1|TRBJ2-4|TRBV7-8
TGTGCCAGCAGCTTAGAGGGGGCGGCCAAAAACATTCAGTACTTC
CASSLEGAAKNIQYF
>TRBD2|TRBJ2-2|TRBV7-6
TGTGCCAGCAGCTTACTAGCGGGAGCCGGGGAGCTGTTTTTT
CASSLLAGAGELFF
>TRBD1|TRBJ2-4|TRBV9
TGTGCCAGCAATTACAGGGGCCGCTCGGAAAACATTCAGTACTTC
CASNYRGRSENIQYF
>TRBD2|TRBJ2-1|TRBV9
TGTGCCAGCAGCGTAACTAGCGGGATAGGCAATGAGCAGTTCTTC
CASSVTSGIGNEQFF
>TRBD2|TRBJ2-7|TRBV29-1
TGCAGCGTTGAAAGACTAGCGGGAGAAAGGTACGAGCAGTACTTC
CSVERLAGERYEQYF
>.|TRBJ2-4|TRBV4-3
TGCGCCAGCAGCCAAGATAGCGGATTTCAGGGCCCGAGGCCAGCCAAAAACATTCAGTACTTC
CASSQDSGFQGPRPAKNIQYF
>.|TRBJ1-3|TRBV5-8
TGTGCCAGCAGCTTGGTACGGACAGCTGGAAACACCATATATTTT
CASSLVRTAGNTIYF
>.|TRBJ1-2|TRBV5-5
TGTGCCAGCAGCTTAAGGCAGGGTGGCTACACCTTC
CASSLRQGGYTF
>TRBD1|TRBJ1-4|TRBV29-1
TGCAGCGGAGGGACAGGGAGTTTTGAAAAACTGTTTTTT
CSGGTGSFEKLFF
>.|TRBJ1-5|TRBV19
TGTGCCACCACGTGGGGCGGAGGCAATCAGCCCCAGCATTTT
CATTWGGGNQPQHF
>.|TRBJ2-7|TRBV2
TGTGCCAGCAGTGAAGGGGGCTCCTACGAGCAGTACTTC
CASSEGGSYEQYF
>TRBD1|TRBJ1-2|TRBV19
TGTGCCAGTAGTTGGGGGACAGCAGTTAACTATGGCTACACCTTC
CASSWGTAVNYGYTF
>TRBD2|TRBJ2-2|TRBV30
TGTGCCTCAAGGACTAGCGGGGCCAACACCGGGGAGCTGTTTTTT
CASRTSGANTGELFF
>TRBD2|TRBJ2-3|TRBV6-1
TGTGCCAGCAGTGAACAGGCTAGCGGAGCCCCCTCCACAGATACGCAGTATTTT
CASSEQASGAPSTDTQYF
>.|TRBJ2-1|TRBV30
TGTGCCTGGAGTGTACCAGCGAGAGGCCCGATGCGTGAGCAGTTCTTC
CAWSVPARGPMREQFF
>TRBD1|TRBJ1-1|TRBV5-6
TGTGCCAGCAGCGAGACAGGGGGCCGTTCGAACACTGAAGCTTTCTTT
CASSETGGRSNTEAFF
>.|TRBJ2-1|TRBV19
TGTGCCAGTAGTAATCCTAGGACGGGGAGCTATGAGCAGTTCTTC
CASSNPRTGSYEQFF
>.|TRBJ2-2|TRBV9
TGTGCCAGCAGCGTACCCCAACGAGGCCCGGGGAACACCGGGGAGCTGTTTTTT
CASSVPQRGPGNTGELFF
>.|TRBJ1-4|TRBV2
TGTGCCAGCAGGGAGACCCCCCTTAATGAAAAACTGTTTTTT
CASRETPLNEKLFF
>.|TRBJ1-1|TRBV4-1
TGCGCCAGCAGCCTCTTCCGGGACATAAACACTGAAGCTTTCTTT
CASSLFRDINTEAFF
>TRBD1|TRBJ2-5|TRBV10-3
TGTGCCATCAGTGGGTCGGGACAGAAAGAGACCCAGTACTTC
CAISGSGQKETQYF
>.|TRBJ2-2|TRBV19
TGTGCCACCTCCGCCCAGGGAGGGAACACCGGGGAGCTGTTTTTT
CATSAQGGNTGELFF
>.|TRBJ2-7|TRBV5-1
TGCGCCAGCAGCTTTGGACAGAGACTTTCCTACGAGCAGTACTTC
CASSFGQRLSYEQYF
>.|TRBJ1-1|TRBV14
TGTGCCAGCAGCTTCGTCGGTTGGAACACTGAAGCTTTCTTT
CASSFVGWNTEAFF
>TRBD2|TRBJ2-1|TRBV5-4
TGTGCCAGCAGCCTGGGACTAGCGGTGACCTCCTACAATGAGCAGTTCTTC
CASSLGLAVTSYNEQFF
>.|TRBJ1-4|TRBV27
TGTGCCAGCAGTTTAAACAGGGTTGAAAAACTGTTTTTT
CASSLNRVEKLFF
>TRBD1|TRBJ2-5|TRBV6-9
TGTGCCAGCAGACCACAACCGGGACAGAACTTC
CASRPQPGQNF
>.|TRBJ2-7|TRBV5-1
TGCGCCAGCAGCCCAGCGGGCATCCACCACGAGCAGTACTTC
CASSPAGIHHEQYF
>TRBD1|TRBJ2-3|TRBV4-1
TGCGCCAGCAGCCAAGATTCGGGTAGACAGGGGGCATCGGATACGCAGTATTTT
CASSQDSGRQGASDTQYF
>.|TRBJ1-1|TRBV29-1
TGCAGCGTTGCACGAATGGGGGGTACTGAAGCTTTCTTT
CSVARMGGTEAFF
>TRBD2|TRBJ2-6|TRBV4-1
TGCGCCAGCAGCCACAGACTAGCGGGAGCATCTGGGGCCAACGTCCTGACTTTC
CASSHRLAGASGANVLTF
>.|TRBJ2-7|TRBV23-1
TGCGCCAGCAGTCAATCGGCGGGGCACGAGCAGTACTTC
CASSQSAGHEQYF
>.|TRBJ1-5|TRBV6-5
TGTGCCAGCAGTTACAACGGGGATATGAATCAGCCCCAGCATTTT
CASSYNGDMNQPQHF
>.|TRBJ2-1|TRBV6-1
TGTGCCAGCAGTGAGCCGGGGGGCGGGGGCTCCTACAATGAGCAGTTCTTC
CASSEPGGGGSYNEQFF
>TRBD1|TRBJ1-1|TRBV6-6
TGTGCCAGCAGTTACCCTGGACAGGTTGAAGCTTTCTTT
CASSYPGQVEAFF
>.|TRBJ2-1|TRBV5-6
TGTGCCAGCAGCGCCTCTTTGGGCAGGTGGGATGAGCAGTTCTTC
CASSASLGRWDEQFF
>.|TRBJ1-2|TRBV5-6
TGTGCCAGCAGCTTGGCAGGGCCGGGCTACACCTTC
CASSLAGPGYTF
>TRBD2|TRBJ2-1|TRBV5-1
TGCGCCAGCAGCTTGGCCAGCGGGAGTTTAAATGAGCAGTTCTTC
CASSLASGSLNEQFF
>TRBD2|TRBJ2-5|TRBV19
TGTGCCAGTAGTATCAGGGGTAGCGGGGTAGAGACCCAGTACTTC
CASSIRGSGVETQYF
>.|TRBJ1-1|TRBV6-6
TGTGCCAGCAGAGCCAACGGGGGTCGGAGCACTGAAGCTTTCTTT
CASRANGGRSTEAFF
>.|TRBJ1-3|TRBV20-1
TGCAGTGCTAGATCTCGGGGCACCATATATTTT
CSARSRGTIYF
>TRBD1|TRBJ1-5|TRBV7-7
TGTGCTAGCAGCTTAACAGGGGTAGGTCAGCCCCAGCATTTT
CASSLTGVGQPQHF
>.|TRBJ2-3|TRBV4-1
TGCGCCAGCAGCCAACTCCGGGACTTCAGAGATACGCAGTATTTT
CASSQLRDFRDTQYF
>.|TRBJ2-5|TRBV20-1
TGCAGTGTCACTAGCCAAGAGACCCAGTACTTC
CSVTSQETQYF